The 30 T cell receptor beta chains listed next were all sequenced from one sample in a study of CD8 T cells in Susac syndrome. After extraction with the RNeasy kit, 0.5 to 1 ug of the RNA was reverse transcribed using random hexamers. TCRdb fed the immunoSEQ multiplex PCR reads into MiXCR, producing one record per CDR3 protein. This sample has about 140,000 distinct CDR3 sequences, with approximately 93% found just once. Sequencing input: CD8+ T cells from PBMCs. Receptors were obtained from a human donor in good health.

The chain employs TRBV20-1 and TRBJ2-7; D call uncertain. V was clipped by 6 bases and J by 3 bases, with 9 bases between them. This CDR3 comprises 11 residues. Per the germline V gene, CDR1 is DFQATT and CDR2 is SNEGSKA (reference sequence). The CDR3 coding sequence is TGCAGTGCACCGGACCGCTACGAGCAGTACTTC. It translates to CSAPDRYEQYF.

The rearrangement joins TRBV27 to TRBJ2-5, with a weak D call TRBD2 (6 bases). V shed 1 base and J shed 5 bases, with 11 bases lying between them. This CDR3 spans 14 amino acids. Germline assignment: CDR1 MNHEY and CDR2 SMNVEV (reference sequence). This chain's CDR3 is CASSLFGTAETQYF. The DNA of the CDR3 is TGTGCCAGCAGTTTATTCGGGACTGCGGAGACCCAGTACTTC.

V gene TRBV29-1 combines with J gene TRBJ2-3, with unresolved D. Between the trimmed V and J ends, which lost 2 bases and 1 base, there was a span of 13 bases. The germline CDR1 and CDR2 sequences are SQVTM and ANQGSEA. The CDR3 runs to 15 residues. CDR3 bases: TGCAGCGTTGAATCACCGGACGTAGGCACAGATACGCAGTATTTT. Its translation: CSVESPDVGTDTQYF.

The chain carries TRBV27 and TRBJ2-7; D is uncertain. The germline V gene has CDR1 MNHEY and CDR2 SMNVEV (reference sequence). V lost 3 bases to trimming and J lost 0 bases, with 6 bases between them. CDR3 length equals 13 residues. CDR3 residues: CASSFISSYEQYF. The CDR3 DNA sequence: TGTGCCAGCAGTTTTATATCCTCCTACGAGCAGTACTTC.

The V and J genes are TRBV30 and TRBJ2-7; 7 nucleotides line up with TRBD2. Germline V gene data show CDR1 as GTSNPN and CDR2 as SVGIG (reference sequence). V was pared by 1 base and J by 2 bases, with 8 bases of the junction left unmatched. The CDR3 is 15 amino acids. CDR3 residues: CAWSAQVAGAYEQYF. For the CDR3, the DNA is TGTGCCTGGAGTGCGCAGGTGGCGGGGGCCTACGAGCAGTACTTC.

CDR3 in DNA: TGTGCCAGCAGCAAAAGATACAGGGGCGAGCAGTACTTC. As protein: CASSKRYRGEQYF. The chain has TRBV28 and TRBJ2-7, with 7 bases matching TRBD1. The CDR3 is 13 amino acids. Germline-derived CDR1 and CDR2 are MDHEN and SYDVKM. Trimming at V came to 6 bases and at J to 6 bases, leaving 8 bases not matched to a gene.

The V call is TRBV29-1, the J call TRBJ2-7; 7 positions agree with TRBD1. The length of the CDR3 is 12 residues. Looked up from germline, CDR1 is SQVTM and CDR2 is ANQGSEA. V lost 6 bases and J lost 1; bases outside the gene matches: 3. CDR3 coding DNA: TGCAGCGTCCGGGACAGTTCCTACGAGCAGTACTTC. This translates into CSVRDSSYEQYF.

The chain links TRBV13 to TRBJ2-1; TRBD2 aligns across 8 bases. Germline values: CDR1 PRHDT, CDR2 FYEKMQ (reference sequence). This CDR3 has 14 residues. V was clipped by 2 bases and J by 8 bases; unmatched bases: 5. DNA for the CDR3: TGTGCCAGCAGCTTATGGAGCGGGAGTGATGAGCAGTTCTTC. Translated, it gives CASSLWSGSDEQFF. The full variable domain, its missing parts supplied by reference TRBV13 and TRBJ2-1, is AAGVIQSPRHLIKEKRETATLKCYPIPRHDTVYWYQQGPGQDPQFLISFYEKMQSDKGSIPDRFSAQQFSDYHSELNMSSLELGDSALYFCASSLWSGSDEQFFGPGTRLTVL.

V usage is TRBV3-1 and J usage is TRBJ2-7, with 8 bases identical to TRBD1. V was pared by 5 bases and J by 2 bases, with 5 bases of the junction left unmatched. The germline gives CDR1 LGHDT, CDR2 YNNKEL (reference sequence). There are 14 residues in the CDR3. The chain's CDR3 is CASSSGQGPYEQYF. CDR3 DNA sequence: TGTGCCAGCAGCTCCGGACAGGGCCCCTACGAGCAGTACTTC.

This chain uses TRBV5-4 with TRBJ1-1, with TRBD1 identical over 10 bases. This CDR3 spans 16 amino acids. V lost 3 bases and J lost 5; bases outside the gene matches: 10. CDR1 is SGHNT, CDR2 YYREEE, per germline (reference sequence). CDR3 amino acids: CASSSSGTGVRTEAFF. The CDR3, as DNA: TGTGCCAGCAGCTCGTCCGGGACAGGGGTACGGACTGAAGCTTTCTTT.

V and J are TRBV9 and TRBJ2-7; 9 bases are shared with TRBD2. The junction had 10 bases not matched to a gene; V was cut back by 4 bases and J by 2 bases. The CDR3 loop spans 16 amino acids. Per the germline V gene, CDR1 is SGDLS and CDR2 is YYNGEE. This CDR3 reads CASSQLGSGSTYEQYF. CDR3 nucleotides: TGTGCCAGCAGCCAACTGGGTAGCGGGAGTACCTACGAGCAGTACTTC. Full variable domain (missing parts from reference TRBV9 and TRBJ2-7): DSGVTQTPKHLITATGQRVTLRCSPRSGDLSVYWYQQSLDQGLQFLIQYYNGEERAKGNILERFSAQQFPDLHSELNLSSLELGDSALYFCASSQLGSGSTYEQYFGPGTRLTVT.

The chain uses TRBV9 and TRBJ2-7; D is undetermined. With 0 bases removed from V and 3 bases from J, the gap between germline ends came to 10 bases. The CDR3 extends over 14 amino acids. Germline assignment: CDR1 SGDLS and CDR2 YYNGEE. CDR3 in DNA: TGTGCCAGCAGCGTAGTCGAAGCTAGCTACGAGCAGTACTTC. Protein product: CASSVVEASYEQYF.

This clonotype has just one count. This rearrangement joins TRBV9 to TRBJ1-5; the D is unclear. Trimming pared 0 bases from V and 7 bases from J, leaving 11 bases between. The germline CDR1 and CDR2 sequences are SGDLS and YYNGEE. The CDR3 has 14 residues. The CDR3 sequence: CASSVAPDGQPQHF. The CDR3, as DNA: TGTGCCAGCAGCGTAGCTCCAGACGGGCAGCCCCAGCATTTT.

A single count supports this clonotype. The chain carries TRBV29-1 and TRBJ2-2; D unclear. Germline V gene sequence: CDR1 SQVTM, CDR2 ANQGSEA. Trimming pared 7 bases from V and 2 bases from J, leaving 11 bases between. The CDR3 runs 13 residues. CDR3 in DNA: TGCAGCGGCATAGTCACCAACACCGGGGAGCTGTTTTTT. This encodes CSGIVTNTGELFF.

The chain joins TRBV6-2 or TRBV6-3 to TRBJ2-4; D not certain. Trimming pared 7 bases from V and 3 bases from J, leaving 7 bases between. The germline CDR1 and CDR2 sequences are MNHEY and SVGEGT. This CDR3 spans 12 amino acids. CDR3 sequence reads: CASTLDKNIQYF. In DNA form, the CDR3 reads TGTGCCAGCACCCTTGACAAAAACATTCAGTACTTC.

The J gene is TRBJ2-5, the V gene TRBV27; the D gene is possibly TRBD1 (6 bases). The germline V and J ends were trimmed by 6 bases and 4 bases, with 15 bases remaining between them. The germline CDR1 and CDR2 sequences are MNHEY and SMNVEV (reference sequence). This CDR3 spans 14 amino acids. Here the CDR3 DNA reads TGTGCCAGCAGCACACACAGGGCAGGAGAGACCCAGTACTTC. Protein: CASSTHRAGETQYF.

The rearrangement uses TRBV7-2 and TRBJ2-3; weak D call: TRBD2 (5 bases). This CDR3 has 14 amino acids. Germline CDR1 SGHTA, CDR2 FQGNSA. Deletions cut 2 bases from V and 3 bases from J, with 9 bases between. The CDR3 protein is CASSLNGVTDTQYF. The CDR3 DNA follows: TGTGCCAGCAGCTTAAACGGGGTGACAGATACGCAGTATTTT.

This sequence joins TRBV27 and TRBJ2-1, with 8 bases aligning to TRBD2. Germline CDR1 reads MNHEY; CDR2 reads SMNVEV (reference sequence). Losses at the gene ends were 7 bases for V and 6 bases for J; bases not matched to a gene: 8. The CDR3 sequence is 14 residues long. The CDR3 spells CASTTGLGGNEQFF. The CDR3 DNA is TGTGCCAGCACGACGGGACTAGGAGGCAATGAGCAGTTCTTC.

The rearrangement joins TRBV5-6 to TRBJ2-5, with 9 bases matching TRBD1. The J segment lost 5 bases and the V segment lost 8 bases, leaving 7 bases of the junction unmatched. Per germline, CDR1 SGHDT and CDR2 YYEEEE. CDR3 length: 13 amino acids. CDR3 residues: CARTGGIFETQYF. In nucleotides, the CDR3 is TGTGCCAGGACAGGGGGAATTTTCGAGACCCAGTACTTC.

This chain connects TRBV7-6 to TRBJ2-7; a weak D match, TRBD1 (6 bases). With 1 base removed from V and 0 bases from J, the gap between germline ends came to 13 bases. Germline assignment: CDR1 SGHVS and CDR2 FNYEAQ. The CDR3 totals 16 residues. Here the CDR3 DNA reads TGTGCCAGCAGCTTAGACGGGACAACGTACTCCTACGAGCAGTACTTC. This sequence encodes CASSLDGTTYSYEQYF.

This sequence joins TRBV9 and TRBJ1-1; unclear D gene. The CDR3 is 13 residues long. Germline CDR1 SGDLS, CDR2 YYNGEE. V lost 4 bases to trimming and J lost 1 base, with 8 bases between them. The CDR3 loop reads CASSSEGNTEAFF. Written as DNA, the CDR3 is TGTGCCAGCAGCTCAGAGGGGAACACTGAAGCTTTCTTT.

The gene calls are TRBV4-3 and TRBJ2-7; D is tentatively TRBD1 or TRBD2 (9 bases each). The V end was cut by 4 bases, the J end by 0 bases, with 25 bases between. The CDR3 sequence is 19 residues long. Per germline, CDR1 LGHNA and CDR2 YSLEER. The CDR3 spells CASSPQTGGAGGSSYEQYF. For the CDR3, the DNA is TGCGCCAGCAGCCCGCAAACAGGGGGCGCGGGGGGGAGCTCCTACGAGCAGTACTTC.

The CDR3 reads CATQKASEGTEAFF. DNA of the CDR3: TGTGCCACCCAAAAGGCGTCGGAGGGCACTGAAGCTTTCTTT. The chain uses TRBV2 and TRBJ1-1; no reliable D call. This CDR3 is built from 14 residues. Trimming removed 10 bases at V and 4 bases at J, with 19 bases between. The germline gives CDR1 SNHLY, CDR2 FYNNEI.

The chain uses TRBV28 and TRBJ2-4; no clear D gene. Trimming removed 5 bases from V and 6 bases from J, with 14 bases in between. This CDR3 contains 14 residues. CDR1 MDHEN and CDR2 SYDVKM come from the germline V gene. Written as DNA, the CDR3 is TGTGCCAGCAGTCCCCCGGACGGTCGAAACATTCAGTACTTC. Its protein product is CASSPPDGRNIQYF.

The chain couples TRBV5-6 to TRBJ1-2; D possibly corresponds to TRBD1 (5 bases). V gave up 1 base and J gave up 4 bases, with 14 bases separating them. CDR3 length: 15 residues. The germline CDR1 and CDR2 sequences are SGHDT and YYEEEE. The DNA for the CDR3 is TGTGCCAGCAGCTTGATGGCAGGGCCCCTCTATGGCTACACCTTC. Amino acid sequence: CASSLMAGPLYGYTF. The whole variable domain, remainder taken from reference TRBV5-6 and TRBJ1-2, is DAGVTQSPTHLIKTRGQQVTLRCSPKSGHDTVSWYQQALGQGPQFIFQYYEEEERQRGNFPDRFSGHQFPNYSSELNVNALLLGDSALYLCASSLMAGPLYGYTFGSGTRLTVV.

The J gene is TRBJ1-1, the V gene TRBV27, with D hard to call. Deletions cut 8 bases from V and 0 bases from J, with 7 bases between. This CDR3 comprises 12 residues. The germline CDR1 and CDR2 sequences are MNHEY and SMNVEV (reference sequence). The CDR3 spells CASGLMNTEAFF. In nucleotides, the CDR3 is TGTGCCAGCGGACTTATGAACACTGAAGCTTTCTTT.

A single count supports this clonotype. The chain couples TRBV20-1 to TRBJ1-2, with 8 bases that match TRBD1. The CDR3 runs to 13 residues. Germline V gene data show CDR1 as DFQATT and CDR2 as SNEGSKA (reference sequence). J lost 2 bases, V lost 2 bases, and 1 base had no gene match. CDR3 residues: CSARQGANYGYTF. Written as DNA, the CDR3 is TGCAGTGCTAGACAGGGGGCGAACTATGGCTACACCTTC.

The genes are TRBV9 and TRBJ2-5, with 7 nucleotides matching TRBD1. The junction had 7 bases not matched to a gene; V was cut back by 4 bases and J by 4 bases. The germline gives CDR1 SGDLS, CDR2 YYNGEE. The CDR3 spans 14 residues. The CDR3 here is CASSRQGLGETQYF. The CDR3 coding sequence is TGTGCCAGCAGCCGACAGGGTTTGGGAGAGACCCAGTACTTC. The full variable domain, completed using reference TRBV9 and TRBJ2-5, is DSGVTQTPKHLITATGQRVTLRCSPRSGDLSVYWYQQSLDQGLQFLIQYYNGEERAKGNILERFSAQQFPDLHSELNLSSLELGDSALYFCASSRQGLGETQYFGPGTRLLVL.

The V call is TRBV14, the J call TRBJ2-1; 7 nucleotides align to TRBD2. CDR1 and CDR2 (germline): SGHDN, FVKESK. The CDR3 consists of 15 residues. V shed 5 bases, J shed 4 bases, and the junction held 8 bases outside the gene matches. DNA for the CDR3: TGTGCCAGCAGCGCTTACACTAGCGTTTACAATGAGCAGTTCTTC. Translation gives CASSAYTSVYNEQFF.

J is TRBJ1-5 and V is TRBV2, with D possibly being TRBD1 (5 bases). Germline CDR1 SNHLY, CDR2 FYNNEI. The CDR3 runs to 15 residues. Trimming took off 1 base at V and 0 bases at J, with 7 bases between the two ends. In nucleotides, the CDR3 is TGTGCCAGCAGTGAAGAGGGGAATAGCAATCAGCCCCAGCATTTT. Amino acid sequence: CASSEEGNSNQPQHF.